The 31 T cell receptor beta chains below were found in one sample sequenced in a study of T cells in Graves' hyperthyroidism and ophthalmopathy. TCR beta CDR3 sequences were amplified from RNA transcripts. The HTBI primer set served for first-round RT-PCR of the TCR CDR3. In TCRdb, the multiplex PCR reads were re-called with MiXCR into one record per CDR3 protein. The table has some 420,000 distinct CDR3 sequences, roughly 15% seen once. Sample: blood. The receptor source for this set is a woman in her late teens or twenties with Graves' hyperthyroidism.

The rearrangement uses TRBV6-5 and TRBJ2-1, with no clear D. CDR3 size: 14 residues. The ends were cut back, 4 bases at V and 10 bases at J, with 17 bases in the middle. In germline, CDR1 is MNHEY, CDR2 SVGAGI. Here the CDR3 DNA reads TGTGCCAGCAGTTCCAGACCGGGCGCAGACGAGCAGTTCTTC. Protein product: CASSSRPGADEQFF.

The sample holds many counts of this clonotype. The rearrangement links TRBV6-2 or TRBV6-3 to TRBJ1-5; D gene ambiguous. CDR1 is MNHEY and CDR2 is SVGEGT in the germline V gene. Trimming cost V 6 bases and J 0 bases, with 18 bases left between them. CDR3 length: 17 amino acids. The CDR3 DNA is TGTGCCAGCAGCCCCGGGTACGGGATTAATAGCAATCAGCCCCAGCATTTT. Amino acid sequence: CASSPGYGINSNQPQHF.

This clonotype came up many times. The chain carries TRBV15 and TRBJ1-2, with unresolved D. CDR1 and CDR2 from the germline V gene are LNHNV and YYDKDF (reference sequence). This CDR3 region has 15 residues. Trimming removed 0 bases at V and 7 bases at J, with 15 bases between. This CDR3 reads CATSRDPDGVRGYTF. The CDR3 DNA reads TGTGCCACCAGCAGAGACCCGGACGGGGTTCGTGGCTACACCTTC.

At least ten counts were recorded for this clonotype. The CDR3 loop is CASSGERTGPQHF. For the CDR3, the DNA is TGTGCCAGCAGCGGGGAGCGGACAGGGCCCCAGCATTTT. This chain connects TRBV2 to TRBJ1-5; 7 bases are shared with TRBD1. CDR1 is SNHLY and CDR2 is FYNNEI in the germline V gene. The CDR3 is 13 amino acids. V gave up 6 bases and J gave up 9 bases; unmatched junction bases: 8.

At least ten counts were recorded for this clonotype. The gene calls are TRBV5-1 and TRBJ2-1; D may correspond to TRBD1 or TRBD2 (6 bases each). The CDR3 totals 14 residues. V dropped 4 bases and J dropped 8 bases, with 16 bases sitting between them. Per the germline V gene, CDR1 is SGHRS and CDR2 is YFSETQ. The CDR3 spells CASSAGHSSHEQFF. For the CDR3, the DNA is TGCGCCAGCAGCGCGGGACACTCAAGCCATGAGCAGTTCTTC.

There are many counts of this clonotype. V is TRBV20-1 and J is TRBJ2-3; D gene uncertain. V was trimmed by 5 bases and J by 3 bases, leaving 12 bases between them. From germline, CDR1 is DFQATT and CDR2 SNEGSKA (reference sequence). The CDR3 length is 13 residues. CDR3 bases: TGCAGTGCTCCCTATCGGTTAACAGATACGCAGTATTTT. Translation gives CSAPYRLTDTQYF.

This clonotype was seen at least ten times. This rearrangement joins TRBV7-9 to TRBJ2-7, with 10 bases identical to TRBD2. Germline assignment: CDR1 SEHNR and CDR2 FQNEAQ (reference sequence). CDR3 size: 14 residues. V lost 4 bases and J lost 6; bases outside the gene matches: 6. The CDR3 sequence: CASSSRGLALEQYF. The CDR3 DNA follows: TGTGCCAGCAGCTCCAGGGGACTAGCGCTCGAGCAGTACTTC.

This clonotype was seen repeatedly, ten times or more. V gene TRBV12-3 or TRBV12-4 combines with J gene TRBJ2-4; D perhaps matches TRBD1 (5 bases). CDR3 size: 15 residues. V was clipped by 2 bases and J by 6 bases, with 14 bases between them. DNA for the CDR3: TGTGCCAGCAGTTTAAGTCGGGCAGGGCGAAACATTCAGTACTTC. It codes for CASSLSRAGRNIQYF.

This clonotype has more than one count but fewer than ten. The chain recombines TRBV7-9 with TRBJ2-7, with D tentatively TRBD2 (6 bases). CDR1 and CDR2 (germline): SEHNR, FQNEAQ (reference sequence). V was shortened by 5 bases and J by 1 base, with 12 bases between the two germline ends. The CDR3 spans 14 residues. CDR3 amino acids: CASSRDGGSYEQYF. The DNA of the CDR3 is TGTGCCAGCAGCCGGGACGGAGGGTCCTACGAGCAGTACTTC.

This clonotype was counted a few times. The genes are TRBV6-1 and TRBJ2-1; a possible D gene is TRBD1 (5 bases). The CDR3 loop spans 14 amino acids. Trimming removed 7 bases at V and 10 bases at J, with 20 bases between. The germline V gene has CDR1 MNHNS and CDR2 SASEGT. In DNA, the CDR3 is TGTGCCAGCAACTCCAAAACCCGTGGGGCCGAGCAGTTCTTC. Translating gives CASNSKTRGAEQFF.

The chain combines TRBV12-3 or TRBV12-4 with TRBJ2-1; 7 nucleotides line up with TRBD2. The CDR3 consists of 15 residues. J was trimmed by 5 bases and V by 3 bases; bases with no gene match: 7. CDR3 nucleotides: TGTGCCAGCAGTTTCGGAGCGGGATACGACAATGAGCAGTTCTTC. It codes for CASSFGAGYDNEQFF.

CDR3 sequence reads: CASSDRGGATDTQYF. The CDR3 DNA sequence: TGTGCCAGCAGTGACAGGGGTGGGGCCACAGATACGCAGTATTTT. The V gene is TRBV6-4, the J gene TRBJ2-3, with D possibly TRBD1 on 5 matching bases. The V and J ends lost 2 bases and 2 bases respectively, with 11 bases between them. Germline CDR1 reads MRHNA; CDR2 reads SNTAGT. The CDR3 loop spans 15 amino acids.

The table lists this clonotype with a few counts. A read error may produce the germline difference seen at one junction end. CDR3 nucleotide sequence: TGCAGTGTGTGGGACCAGGAGACCCAGTACTTC. It translates to CSVWDQETQYF. This chain joins TRBV20-1 and TRBJ2-5, with D possibly called TRBD1 or TRBD2 (5 bases each). The CDR3 has 11 residues. CDR1 and CDR2 (germline): DFQATT, SNEGSKA (reference sequence).

The V call is TRBV20-1, the J call TRBJ1-2, with 8 positions matching TRBD1. V shed 0 bases and J 7 bases; nucleotides not matched to a gene: 4. The CDR3 runs 13 residues. Germline loops: CDR1 DFQATT, CDR2 SNEGSKA (reference sequence). The chain's CDR3 is CSARDRGLPGYTF. For the CDR3, the DNA is TGCAGTGCTAGAGACAGGGGGCTGCCTGGCTACACCTTC.

The chain couples TRBV4-1 to TRBJ1-1, with 8 bases fitting TRBD1. The CDR3 totals 15 residues. Germline CDR1 reads MGHRA; CDR2 reads YSYEKL. Unmatched junction bases numbered 5, after V lost 5 bases and J lost 0 bases. CDR3 in amino acids: CASSTGDRMNTEAFF. The CDR3 DNA reads as TGCGCCAGCAGCACCGGGGACAGGATGAACACTGAAGCTTTCTTT.

A few counts support this clonotype. The rearrangement joins TRBV20-1 to TRBJ1-4; D gene unclear. Trimming shortened V by 6 bases and J by 7 bases, and 15 bases separated the two germline ends. CDR1 is DFQATT and CDR2 is SNEGSKA in the germline V gene (reference sequence). The CDR3 has 13 residues. Here the CDR3 reads CSAPGSHREKLFF. CDR3 nucleotides: TGCAGTGCGCCCGGGAGCCACCGTGAAAAACTGTTTTTT.

Many counts were recorded for this clonotype. The chain is built from TRBV3-1 and TRBJ1-1; D gene ambiguous. Looked up from germline, CDR1 is LGHDT and CDR2 is YNNKEL (reference sequence). V shed 0 bases and J shed 7 bases, with 12 bases lying between them. The CDR3 is made up of 14 amino acids. The CDR3 nucleotides read TGTGCCAGCAGCCAAGATTTAGGTATAGGTGAAGCTTTCTTT. It encodes CASSQDLGIGEAFF.

This clonotype was seen a few times. The V gene is TRBV29-1, the J gene TRBJ2-1; tentatively, D is TRBD1 (5 bases). V was pared by 5 bases and J by 3 bases, with 11 bases between. Germline V gives CDR1 SQVTM, CDR2 ANQGSEA. This CDR3 has 13 amino acids. CDR3 DNA sequence: TGCAGCGTTTTGGGGCTGGACTACAATGAGCAGTTCTTC. It yields the protein CSVLGLDYNEQFF.

The chain is built from TRBV27 and TRBJ2-7; perhaps TRBD1 as D (7 bases). This CDR3 has 14 amino acids. V was shortened by 2 bases and J by 5 bases, with 13 bases between the two germline ends. Germline V gives CDR1 MNHEY, CDR2 SMNVEV (reference sequence). CDR3 nucleotide sequence: TGTGCCAGCAGTTTACTGTCAGGGGGGAACGAGCAGTACTTC. Amino acid sequence: CASSLLSGGNEQYF.

This clonotype has just a few counts. Relative to the germline gene, one junction end is altered; a read error may explain this. This chain connects TRBV11-2 to TRBJ2-2, with 7 bases fitting TRBD1. Germline V CDR1 and CDR2: SGHAT, FQNNGV. There are 16 residues in the CDR3. The CDR3 reads CASGLEGQRNTGELFF. CDR3 in DNA: TGTGCCAGCGGCTTAGAGGGACAGAGGAACACCGGGGAGCTGTTTTTT.

This clonotype has ten or more counts. The chain joins TRBV11-2 to TRBJ2-1, with 8 bases fitting TRBD2. Losses at the gene ends were 1 base for V and 0 bases for J; bases not matched to a gene: 11. CDR1 and CDR2 from the germline V gene are SGHAT and FQNNGV. This CDR3 is 19 amino acids long. CDR3 DNA sequence: TGTGCCAGCAGCTTAGCTCTGGTACGGAGCGGGAGCTCCTACAATGAGCAGTTCTTC. Translating it yields CASSLALVRSGSSYNEQFF.

This clonotype was found once. The chain joins TRBV7-9 to TRBJ1-2, with unresolved D. Trimming stripped 4 bases from V and 0 bases from J, with 18 bases between. Germline V gene sequence: CDR1 SEHNR, CDR2 FQNEAQ (reference sequence). There are 17 residues in the CDR3. Written as DNA, the CDR3 is TGTGCCAGCAGCTCTCAGACCGGATTTGACGCTAACTATGGCTACACCTTC. It yields the protein CASSSQTGFDANYGYTF.

J is TRBJ2-4 and V is TRBV6-1; 9 bases are a match to TRBD1. Germline assignment: CDR1 MNHNS and CDR2 SASEGT. This CDR3 has 14 residues. The ends lost 6 bases at V and 1 base at J; junction bases unmatched: 1. CDR3 bases: TGTGCCAGCAGAGGACAGGGGGCCAAAAACATTCAGTACTTC. Translating it yields CASRGQGAKNIQYF.

This clonotype was detected only a few times. The CDR3, as DNA: TGTGCCAGCAGCGCGATGGTGGGAGGGTATCACGAGCAGTACTTC. This gives the protein CASSAMVGGYHEQYF. This sequence joins TRBV5-6 and TRBJ2-7, with TRBD2 identical over 7 bases. This CDR3 spans 15 amino acids. Germline assignment: CDR1 SGHDT and CDR2 YYEEEE. V shed 4 bases and J 5 bases; nucleotides not matched to a gene: 12.

This clonotype was seen repeatedly, ten times or more. CDR3 sequence (DNA): TGTGCCAGCAGTGAAGCGCGCGGGAGGGCGACAGATACGCAGTATTTT. Its translation: CASSEARGRATDTQYF. V usage is TRBV6-1 and J usage is TRBJ2-3; TRBD2 aligns across 9 bases. The J segment lost 3 bases and the V segment lost 0 bases, leaving 4 bases of the junction unmatched. This CDR3 contains 16 residues. In germline, CDR1 is MNHNS, CDR2 SASEGT.

The genes are TRBV5-1 and TRBJ1-2; 8 bases are a match to TRBD1. The CDR3 length is 13 residues. From germline, CDR1 is SGHRS and CDR2 YFSETQ. Losses at the gene ends were 2 bases for V and 8 bases for J; bases not matched to a gene: 5. The chain's CDR3 is CASSLQGVKGYTF. DNA of the CDR3: TGCGCCAGCAGCTTACAGGGGGTAAAAGGCTACACCTTC.

The chain has TRBV20-1 and TRBJ1-2; D is uncertain. Germline V gives CDR1 DFQATT, CDR2 SNEGSKA (reference sequence). CDR3 length: 14 residues. In DNA form, the CDR3 reads TGCAGCGAGGGCGGGGAGTTCGGTAACTATGGCTACACCTTC. Translated, it gives CSEGGEFGNYGYTF.

This clonotype was seen at least ten times. This chain uses TRBV7-2 with TRBJ2-7; 8 bases match TRBD1. The CDR3 loop spans 14 amino acids. Looked up from germline, CDR1 is SGHTA and CDR2 is FQGNSA. V lost 5 bases, J lost 2 bases, and 5 bases stayed unmatched. The CDR3 reads CASSHRQGPYEQYF. The CDR3 region has the DNA TGTGCCAGCAGCCACAGACAGGGGCCCTACGAGCAGTACTTC.

In the case of this clonotype: The junction departs from the called germline gene at one end, perhaps through a read error. This sequence joins TRBV5-5 and TRBJ2-1; D may be TRBD2 (6 bases). Per germline, CDR1 SGHKS and CDR2 YYEKEE (reference sequence). This CDR3 contains 13 residues. CDR3 bases: TGTGCCAGCAGCTTGGAAGACCCGGGACGGGAGTTTTTC. This encodes CASSLEDPGREFF.

This clonotype has more than one count but fewer than ten. This rearrangement joins TRBV9 to TRBJ2-1; D perhaps matches TRBD1 (6 bases). Germline values: CDR1 SGDLS, CDR2 YYNGEE. With 3 bases removed from V and 7 bases from J, the gap between germline ends came to 11 bases. This CDR3 comprises 13 residues. Written as DNA, the CDR3 is TGTGCCAGCAGCGAGGGGGTTGAGAATGAGCAGTTCTTC. Translating it yields CASSEGVENEQFF.

This clonotype was seen only a few times. The chain has TRBV10-3 and TRBJ2-7; 8 bases are shared with TRBD2. This CDR3 has 13 residues. Trimming removed 10 bases from V and 3 bases from J; junction bases left unmatched: 8. CDR1 and CDR2 from the germline V gene are ENHRY and SYGVKD. CDR3 sequence: CATGGGLGYEQYF. DNA of the CDR3: TGTGCCACGGGAGGGGGACTAGGCTACGAGCAGTACTTC.